The following is a T cell receptor beta chain sequence with its context. The data were produced by immunoSEQ multiplex PCR, yet TCRdb's version contains in-frame clones alone and is incomplete. The table shows 130,000 or so clones, with about nine tenths occurring only once. The entry originates in a study of control samples from healthy donors and cancer patients. The CDR3 extends over 14 amino acids. J gave up 4 bases and V 5 bases, and 8 bases lay outside the gene matches. The germline V gene encodes CDR1 SGDLS and CDR2 YYNGEE. The chain recombines TRBV9 with TRBJ1-1, with 7 nucleotides matching TRBD1. What was sequenced was blood. The TCR originated in a man in his forties in good health. CDR3 DNA: TGTGCCAGCAGTCGTACGACAGGGCCCACTGAAGCTTTCTTT. Translation gives CASSRTTGPTEAFF.